These 9 T cell receptor beta chains originate from one sample sequenced in a study of radiotherapy plus CTLA-4 blockade in lung cancer. Libraries were prepared by immunoSEQ multiplex PCR; TCRdb keeps only in-frame clonotypes and omits some of them. The sample lists around 40,000 clones, 70% to 80% occurring once. Sequenced material: peripheral blood, taken from a patient treated with radiotherapy plus ipilimumab. These receptors were taken from a human donor with non-small cell lung cancer who had stable disease on radiotherapy plus ipilimumab.

In this sample, this clone turned up once. This chain uses TRBV2 with TRBJ2-2; 9 bases line up with TRBD1. The CDR3 totals 14 residues. The V gene end was trimmed by 6 bases and the J gene end by 7 bases; junction bases not matched to a gene: 6. Germline V gives CDR1 SNHLY, CDR2 FYNNEI. For the CDR3, the DNA is TGTGCCAGCAGGAGACAGGGGGTGGGCGGGGAGCTGTTTTTT. Protein: CASRRQGVGGELFF.

The gene calls are TRBV19 and TRBJ2-2; D uncertain. The CDR3 covers 13 residues. The V gene lost 7 bases and the J gene lost 6 bases, with 12 bases spanning the gap. Germline V lookup: CDR1 LNHDA, CDR2 SQIVND (reference sequence). CDR3 bases: TGTGCCAGTATGGCAGGCAAAGCCGGGGAGCTGTTTTTT. Amino acid sequence: CASMAGKAGELFF.

In its sample, this clone was seen once. The rearrangement links TRBV7-6 to TRBJ2-5; D not resolved. The closer fit of TRBJ2-7 to the DNA end suggests the J call may be wrong. CDR1 SGHVS and CDR2 FNYEAQ come from the germline V gene. CDR3 length equals 17 residues. The CDR3 sequence: CASSFYPPTTVTYEQYF. In nucleotides, the CDR3 is TGTGCCAGCAGCTTCTACCCGCCGACAACGGTAACCTACGAGCAGTACTTC.

This clone was counted only a few times. The rearrangement links TRBV5-6 to TRBJ2-5; 8 bases align to TRBD2. Germline CDR1 and CDR2: SGHDT and YYEEEE. J gave up 2 bases and V 4 bases, and 7 bases lay outside the gene matches. This CDR3 comprises 15 residues. CDR3 nucleotide sequence: TGTGCCAGCAGCCTGTTCTCGGGGGGGCAAGAGACCCAGTACTTC. Its translation: CASSLFSGGQETQYF.

V and J are TRBV11-1 and TRBJ2-7, with TRBD2 matching over 7 bases. CDR3 length: 14 amino acids. V trimming: 3 bases; J trimming: 3 bases; junction bases outside the gene matches: 5. Germline V CDR1 and CDR2: SGHAT, FQDESV (reference sequence). CDR3 residues: CASSFGGDRYEQYF. The CDR3 nucleotides are TGTGCCAGCAGCTTTGGGGGGGACCGCTACGAGCAGTACTTC. The full variable domain, rest sourced from reference TRBV11-1 and TRBJ2-7, is EAEVAQSPRYKITEKSQAVAFWCDPISGHATLYWYRQILGQGPELLVQFQDESVVDDSQLPKDRFSAERLKGVDSTLKIQPAELGDSAMYLCASSFGGDRYEQYFGPGTRLTVT.

The chain has TRBV5-5 and TRBJ1-3; D may be TRBD1 (6 bases). In germline, CDR1 is SGHKS, CDR2 YYEKEE (reference sequence). Trimming left V 0 bases short and J 0 bases short, with 16 bases between. The CDR3 is made up of 18 amino acids. The CDR3 reads CASSLAALTGFSGNTIYF. The CDR3 nucleotides are TGTGCCAGCAGCTTGGCGGCCTTAACAGGGTTCTCTGGAAACACCATATATTTT.

The chain joins TRBV7-9 to TRBJ2-3, with D hard to call. V shed 3 bases and J shed 4 bases, with 11 bases lying between them. The germline V gene has CDR1 SEHNR and CDR2 FQNEAQ (reference sequence). This CDR3 is built from 14 residues. CDR3 bases: TGTGCCAGCAGCTTTTCACAGTCCGCAGATACGCAGTATTTT. It translates to CASSFSQSADTQYF.

V usage is TRBV7-8 and J usage is TRBJ1-2; D is possibly TRBD1 (6 bases). V lost 1 base to trimming and J lost 4 bases, with 13 bases between them. Germline V CDR1 and CDR2: SGHVS, FQNEAQ. The CDR3 runs to 15 residues. The CDR3 protein is CASSLELAGVYGYTF. CDR3 DNA: TGTGCCAGCAGCTTAGAGTTAGCAGGGGTCTATGGCTACACCTTC.

The chain has TRBV6-1 and TRBJ1-6; no firm D call. Trimming cost V 2 bases and J 14 bases, with 13 bases left between them. CDR1 and CDR2 from the germline V gene are MNHNS and SASEGT. The CDR3 is made up of 13 amino acids. The CDR3 coding sequence is TGTGCCAGCAGTGAACCAGGTCGGATGTCCCTCCACTTT. Its protein product is CASSEPGRMSLHF.